This paragraph covers one TCR beta chain sequence. Its specificity is not known. This sample stems from a study of cytomegalovirus exposure and HLA in healthy donors. Use of 60 Vbeta and 13 Jbeta primers characterized the PCR. Data came from immunoSEQ multiplex PCR; TCRdb stores just in-frame clones and leaves some out. This sample has around 100,000 clones; less than 90% occur once, and the top ten carry 2.5% to 3%. Broader study findings: HLA alleles were associated with 17,000 or so TCR beta sequences in a later analysis at 0.05 false discovery rate. The authors judged a highly shared variant cluster likely a sequencing artifact. A list of 150 to 200 TCR beta chains associated with cytomegalovirus was given.

V was pared by 6 bases and J by 7 bases, with 13 bases between. This CDR3 is built from 13 residues. Germline V gene sequence: CDR1 MNHEY, CDR2 SVGAGI. Sequenced: PBMCs. This chain uses TRBV6-5 with TRBJ2-1; possible D gene TRBD1, 7 bases. This receptor was obtained from a man aged 40-49 years in good health and CMV-seronegative. The CDR3 DNA sequence: TGTGCCAGCAGGCGGGACAGATCAAATGAGCAGTTCTTC. Protein sequence: CASRRDRSNEQFF.